Below, one TCR beta chain is given with its context. Its antigen is currently unknown. Germline assignment: CDR1 MNHEY and CDR2 SVGAGI. Trimming removed 8 bases from V and 0 bases from J, with 17 bases in between. The length of the CDR3 is 15 residues. Without exception, participants with HIV were treated in the United States. Survey-level immunoSEQ v3.0 assays were run. Generated by immunoSEQ multiplex PCR, the TCRdb table keeps only in-frame clones and is missing some. Of about 17,000 clones listed, about 80% are singletons. The data were obtained in a study of long-term antiretroviral therapy in people with HIV. Points from the study as a whole: Older ART regimens were possibly in use when the blood was collected between about 2003 and 2017. HIV repertoire CDR3 lengths ranged less widely than those of controls. With ART, diversity went up but was still lower than in transplant donor controls.

The source is a man in his fifties or sixties with HIV. The rearrangement links TRBV6-5 to TRBJ2-7; TRBD2 might be the D (5 bases). This specimen was unsorted PBMCs, taken 0.3 years before starting antiretroviral therapy. CDR3 protein: CASSLGEFSSYEQYF. Written as DNA, the CDR3 is TGTGCCAGCTCACTCGGGGAATTTAGCTCCTACGAGCAGTACTTC.